This is a list of T cell receptor beta chains from one sample in a study of T-cell reconstitution after alpha-beta-depleted transplantation in children. In TCRdb, the PCR reads were re-called with MiXCR into one record per CDR3 protein. The sample records approximately 350,000 distinct CDR3 sequences, over 9% being singletons. Sequenced here: PBMCs from the stem cell graft donor, sampled from the stem cell graft. These receptors came from a human donor who donated a stem cell graft to a child with acute lymphoblastic leukemia. CDR3s include the opening cysteine and the closing phenylalanine or tryptophan.

V gene	J gene	CDR3 protein
TRBV5-1	TRBJ2-3	CASSLDSGRDTQYF
TRBV12-3/TRBV12-4	TRBJ2-5	CASTQSGGGETQYF
TRBV6-4	TRBJ2-3	CASSDQLTMTSGDTDTQYF
TRBV28	TRBJ2-7	CASSSRGYEQYF
TRBV18	TRBJ1-6	CASSGEGYASPLHF
TRBV2	TRBJ2-7	CASSESSGYARQYF
TRBV19	TRBJ2-7	CASRGQGYYEQYF
TRBV10-1	TRBJ1-6	CASSAAGGRSPLHF
TRBV6-5	TRBJ2-7	CASSRDRGSYEQYF
TRBV5-1	TRBJ2-7	CASSLGVGRLGVEQYF
TRBV4-1	TRBJ2-5	CASSQGGHSGRETQYF
TRBV24-1	TRBJ2-1	CATSRLAGEAQFF
TRBV5-1	TRBJ2-1	CASSSKWEFEQFF
TRBV7-9	TRBJ2-5	CASSLSPAGTSETQYF
TRBV5-1	TRBJ1-4	CASSFVDRANEKLFF
TRBV25-1	TRBJ2-1	CASSAPGGGTYNEQFF
TRBV9	TRBJ2-7	CASSVSPQGSYEQYF